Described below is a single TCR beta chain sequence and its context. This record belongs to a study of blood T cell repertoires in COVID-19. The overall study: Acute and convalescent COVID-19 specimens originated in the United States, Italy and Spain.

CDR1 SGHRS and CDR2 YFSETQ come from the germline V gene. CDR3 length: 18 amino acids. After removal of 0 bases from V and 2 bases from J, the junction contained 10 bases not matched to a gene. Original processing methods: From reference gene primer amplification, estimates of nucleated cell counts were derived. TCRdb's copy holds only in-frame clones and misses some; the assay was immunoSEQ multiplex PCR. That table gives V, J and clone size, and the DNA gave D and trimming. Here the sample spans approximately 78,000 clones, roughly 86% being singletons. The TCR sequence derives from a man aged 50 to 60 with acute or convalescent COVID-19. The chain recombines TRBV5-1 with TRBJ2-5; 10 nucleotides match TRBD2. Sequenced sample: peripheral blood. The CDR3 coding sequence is TGCGCCAGCAGCTTGGAGGCTAGCGGGGGCGAAACGCAAGAGACCCAGTACTTC. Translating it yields CASSLEASGGETQETQYF.